The clone carrying this T cell receptor (beta chain) was picked up many times. Its specificity is unknown. V gave up 0 bases and J gave up 1 base, with 16 bases separating them. CDR1 and CDR2 (germline): LGHDT, YNNKEL (reference sequence). The CDR3 is made up of 18 amino acids. Using RNA transcripts as the source, TCR beta CDR3 regions were amplified. A set of HTBI primers served as the primers for a first-round RT-PCR of the TCR CDR3. TCRdb re-derived calls from the multiplex PCR reads in MiXCR, one entry per CDR3 protein. The table shows some 760,000 distinct CDR3 sequences, with less than 15% occurring only once. The data are from a study of T cells in Graves' hyperthyroidism and ophthalmopathy. Patients were excluded for uncontrolled infection, other autoimmune disease, pregnancy or lactation. Whole-study results and caveats: Among thyroid clonotypes expanded above 0.001, most also appeared in blood. Stable hyperthyroidism was separated from ophthalmopathy by a model based on 13 V-J features.

This clonotype was sampled from a woman under 30 with Graves' hyperthyroidism. V usage is TRBV3-1 and J usage is TRBJ2-1; D possibly corresponds to TRBD1 (5 bases). Material: blood. CDR3 region: CASSQDPYRRVSYNEQFF. The DNA of the CDR3 is TGTGCCAGCAGCCAAGATCCCTATCGCAGGGTTTCCTACAATGAGCAGTTCTTC.